These 23 T cell receptor beta chains share one sample of origin, sequenced in a study of T-cell memory formation after mild COVID-19. TCRdb reprocessed the 5' RACE reads via MiXCR and lists one record per CDR3 protein. There are over 300,000 distinct CDR3 sequences in the sample; less than 25% occur only once, and roughly 21% lies in the top ten. The sample comprised PBMCs or a T cell subset sorted from them (not recorded which). These receptors were taken from a man between 18 and 35 years old who had mild COVID-19 (a few samples of this study predate the infection). Cell type and time point are not known.

This clonotype was observed a few times. The gene calls are TRBV12-3 or TRBV12-4 and TRBJ1-2; 9 positions agree with TRBD1. V lost 0 bases, J lost 4 bases, and 9 bases stayed unmatched. This CDR3 is built from 17 residues. The DNA of the CDR3 is TGTGCCAGCAGTTTAGCGCTGGGACAGGGAGTATCCTATGGCTACACCTTC. Amino acid sequence: CASSLALGQGVSYGYTF.

This clonotype was counted a few times. This chain joins TRBV19 and TRBJ1-2, with D perhaps TRBD1 (6 bases). This CDR3 is built from 11 residues. From germline, CDR1 is LNHDA and CDR2 SQIVND (reference sequence). V shed 7 bases and J shed 3 bases, with 6 bases lying between them. CDR3 in DNA: TGTGCCAGTACAGGGGACTATGGCTACACCTTC. Translating gives CASTGDYGYTF. The full variable domain, rest sourced from reference TRBV19 and TRBJ1-2, is DGGITQSPKYLFRKEGQNVTLSCEQNLNHDAMYWYRQDPGQGLRLIYYSQIVNDFQKGDIAEGYSVSREKKESFPLTVTSAQKNPTAFYLCASTGDYGYTFGSGTRLTVV.

This clonotype occurred a few times. The rearrangement joins TRBV20-1 to TRBJ2-1; 8 positions match TRBD2. After removal of 3 bases from V and 10 bases from J, the junction contained 5 bases not matched to a gene. This CDR3 region has 12 residues. In germline, CDR1 is DFQATT, CDR2 SNEGSKA (reference sequence). For the CDR3, the DNA is TGCAGTGCTAGCGGGGGGGCCGGAGAGCAGTTCTTC. Amino acids: CSASGGAGEQFF.

This clonotype was picked up a small number of times. The genes are TRBV3-1 and TRBJ2-7; no clear D. The V end lost 3 bases, the J end lost 10 bases, and 13 bases lay between the germline ends. CDR3 length: 12 residues. In germline, CDR1 is LGHDT, CDR2 YNNKEL (reference sequence). The CDR3 sequence is CASSHGALPQYF. In nucleotides, the CDR3 is TGTGCCAGCAGCCACGGAGCTCTCCCCCAGTACTTC.

The chain employs TRBV6-2 or TRBV6-3 and TRBJ2-7; D ambiguous. CDR3 length equals 13 residues. CDR1 and CDR2 (germline): MNHEY, SVGEGT. V was cut by 0 bases and J by 6 bases, with 9 bases left in between. CDR3 amino acids: CASSYSVSSEQYF. DNA for the CDR3: TGTGCCAGCAGTTACTCGGTGAGTTCCGAGCAGTACTTC.

The chain employs TRBV29-1 and TRBJ2-1; maybe TRBD1 (6 bases). Germline CDR1 is SQVTM and CDR2 is ANQGSEA. With 4 bases removed from V and 11 bases from J, the gap between germline ends came to 9 bases. CDR3 size: 10 residues. The CDR3 DNA reads as TGCAGCGTTGTAGGACAGAAGCAGTTCTTC. This translates into CSVVGQKQFF.

The rearrangement links TRBV28 to TRBJ1-5; D gene uncertain. This CDR3 has 12 residues. Germline V gives CDR1 MDHEN, CDR2 SYDVKM. The ends were cut back, 4 bases at V and 12 bases at J, with 13 bases in the middle. For the CDR3, the DNA is TGTGCCAGCAGTTCCTCAAGGGTCAGCCAGCATTTT. Translating gives CASSSSRVSQHF.

This clonotype showed up just a few times. J is TRBJ1-3 and V is TRBV7-2; D gene ambiguous. Germline V lookup: CDR1 SGHTA, CDR2 FQGNSA. CDR3 length: 13 residues. V gave up 2 bases and J gave up 6 bases, with 8 bases separating them. DNA of the CDR3: TGTGCCAGCAGCTTAAACCCGCAAAACACCATATATTTT. Amino acids: CASSLNPQNTIYF.

The table lists this clonotype with a few counts. The J gene is TRBJ2-4, the V gene TRBV6-2 or TRBV6-3, with a weak D call TRBD1 (6 bases). The CDR3 is made up of 12 amino acids. Trimming stripped 9 bases from V and 8 bases from J, with 14 bases between. CDR1 is MNHEY, CDR2 SVGEGT, per germline. The DNA of the CDR3 is TGTGCCAGTCACTCAGGGGTATACATTCAGTACTTC. It yields the protein CASHSGVYIQYF.

The sample holds many counts of this clonotype. The chain joins TRBV7-2 to TRBJ2-3; 11 bases fit TRBD1. This CDR3 is built from 15 residues. Trimming took 5 bases from V and 4 from J; bases not matched to a gene: 5. The germline CDR1 and CDR2 sequences are SGHTA and FQGNSA. Here the CDR3 DNA reads TGTGCCAGCAGCCGCCGGGACAGGGGGGCAGATACGCAGTATTTT. Translated, it gives CASSRRDRGADTQYF.

This clonotype has only a few counts. CDR3 DNA sequence: TGCGCCAGCAGCTTGAATAGGGTTCAGGAGACCCAGTACTTC. Translation: CASSLNRVQETQYF. V and J are TRBV5-1 and TRBJ2-5; D is uncertain. Looked up from germline, CDR1 is SGHRS and CDR2 is YFSETQ. The CDR3 loop spans 14 amino acids. V lost 1 base and J 5 bases, leaving 12 bases between the germline ends.

The chain employs TRBV20-1 and TRBJ2-1; possibly TRBD2 for D (6 bases). The germline gives CDR1 DFQATT, CDR2 SNEGSKA (reference sequence). The CDR3 is 12 residues long. Trimming took off 3 bases at V and 3 bases at J, with 6 bases between the two ends. CDR3 DNA: TGCAGTGCTAGCGGGGGCTACAATGAGCAGTTCTTC. Its translation is CSASGGYNEQFF.

This clonotype turned up a few times. The rearrangement uses TRBV24-1 and TRBJ1-5; no reliable D call. Germline CDR1 and CDR2: KGHDR and SFDVKD. V was shortened by 2 bases and J by 7 bases, with 11 bases between the two germline ends. The CDR3 covers 14 residues. The CDR3 loop reads CATSDSSRAQPQHF. The CDR3 DNA reads as TGTGCCACCAGTGATTCCTCAAGGGCGCAGCCCCAGCATTTT.

The V and J genes are TRBV2 and TRBJ2-5; D perhaps matches TRBD1 (6 bases). The CDR3 totals 13 residues. V was trimmed by 10 bases and J by 5 bases, leaving 17 bases between them. Germline CDR1 SNHLY, CDR2 FYNNEI. The CDR3 sequence is CATYRDESETQYF. CDR3 DNA: TGTGCCACCTACAGGGACGAATCGGAGACCCAGTACTTC.

The chain joins TRBV27 to TRBJ2-7, with TRBD1 matching over 7 bases. CDR1 MNHEY and CDR2 SMNVEV come from the germline V gene (reference sequence). The length of the CDR3 is 13 residues. Germline trimming cut 6 bases from V and 3 bases from J; bases unmatched to any gene: 5. CDR3 nucleotide sequence: TGTGCCAGCAGCATCGGGACAGTCTACGAGCAGTACTTC. It specifies CASSIGTVYEQYF.

V usage is TRBV4-2 and J usage is TRBJ1-1, with 9 bases that match TRBD1. The CDR3 has 16 amino acids. Trimming took 5 bases from V and 5 from J; bases not matched to a gene: 12. In germline, CDR1 is LGHNA, CDR2 YNFKEQ. Here the CDR3 reads CASSDVLGQGRTEAFF. Written as DNA, the CDR3 is TGTGCCAGCAGCGATGTATTAGGACAGGGGCGGACTGAAGCTTTCTTT.

The chain recombines TRBV12-3 or TRBV12-4 with TRBJ1-2; 12 positions match TRBD1. The V gene end was trimmed by 6 bases and the J gene end by 7 bases; junction bases not matched to a gene: 9. The CDR3 has 15 amino acids. CDR3 in DNA: TGTGCCAGCAGCGAAGGGGGACAGGGGGCGGCTGGCTACACCTTC. The encoded protein is CASSEGGQGAAGYTF.

The chain uses TRBV24-1 and TRBJ2-1; 11 bases fit TRBD1. The CDR3 is 14 amino acids. V lost 10 bases to trimming and J lost 8 bases; unmatched junction nucleotides: 9. CDR1 is KGHDR and CDR2 is SFDVKD in the germline V gene. Here the CDR3 reads CATGGGQGGHEQFF. CDR3 nucleotide sequence: TGTGCCACAGGGGGGGGACAGGGGGGTCATGAGCAGTTCTTC.

The table lists this clonotype with a few counts. The rearrangement joins TRBV18 to TRBJ1-1, with 9 bases aligning to TRBD1. The V and J ends lost 3 bases and 1 base, in that order; junction bases with no gene match: 3. The CDR3 extends over 15 amino acids. Germline V lookup: CDR1 KGHSH, CDR2 LQKENI. In nucleotides, the CDR3 is TGTGCCAGCTCACCGTGGACAGGGGCGAACACTGAAGCTTTCTTT. Its translation: CASSPWTGANTEAFF.

This clonotype was detected only a few times. The chain employs TRBV5-1 and TRBJ2-5; D not resolved. Germline values: CDR1 SGHRS, CDR2 YFSETQ. The CDR3 totals 14 residues. The V end lost 1 base, the J end lost 1 base, and 8 bases lay between the germline ends. CDR3: CASSLLPGQETQYF. CDR3 nucleotides: TGCGCCAGCAGCTTGCTGCCAGGCCAAGAGACCCAGTACTTC.

This clonotype was seen once. This chain uses TRBV11-2 with TRBJ2-1; 13 nucleotides line up with TRBD2. The J segment lost 4 bases and the V segment lost 3 bases, leaving 3 bases of the junction unmatched. The CDR3 totals 16 residues. Germline-derived CDR1 and CDR2 are SGHAT and FQNNGV. Here the CDR3 DNA reads TGTGCCAGCAGCTTCGGGACTAGCGGGGAGTACAATGAGCAGTTCTTC. It encodes CASSFGTSGEYNEQFF.

A few counts support this clonotype. The chain links TRBV13 to TRBJ2-7; no reliable D call. The CDR3 spans 14 residues. CDR1 is PRHDT, CDR2 FYEKMQ, per germline (reference sequence). V lost 0 bases to trimming and J lost 0 bases, with 6 bases between them. This CDR3 reads CASSLGVGSYEQYV. DNA of the CDR3: TGTGCCAGCAGCTTAGGAGTTGGCTCCTACGAGCAGTACGTC.

V gene TRBV10-2 combines with J gene TRBJ2-1; TRBD2 might be the D (6 bases). The germline CDR1 and CDR2 sequences are WSHSY and SAAADI. The CDR3 sequence is 16 residues long. V gave up 8 bases and J gave up 0 bases, with 17 bases separating them. CDR3 amino acids: CASLRGPGVSYNEQFF. The CDR3 DNA is TGCGCCAGCCTGAGGGGCCCGGGGGTCTCCTACAATGAGCAGTTCTTC.